This T cell receptor (beta chain) comes out of a study of shared clonotypes between healthy human individuals. The study, taken as a whole, reports: Sampling was confined to blood; repertoires within tissues likely differ.

Germline V gene sequence: CDR1 MNHEY, CDR2 SMNVEV (reference sequence). The ends lost 5 bases at V and 9 bases at J; junction bases unmatched: 12. This CDR3 comprises 14 residues. Points on this clone: Its antigen remains unidentified.

Generated by immunoSEQ multiplex PCR, the TCRdb table keeps only in-frame clones and is missing some. The profile shows 2 million to 3 million clones, over 85% of them singletons. Input material: naive CD4+ T cells sorted from blood. Subset in this sample: CD45RA+ positively selected. The chain joins TRBV27 to TRBJ1-2; 7 bases match TRBD1. The source of this sequence is a man aged 18 to 30 in good health. CDR3 DNA: TGTGCCAGCAGTACTACGACAGGGTTAGGAAGCTACACCTTC. Protein sequence: CASSTTTGLGSYTF.